A selection of T cell receptor beta chains follows, all from one sample in a study of spatial heterogeneity in lung cancer. TCRdb re-called the 5' RACE reads through MiXCR, storing one row per CDR3 protein. The sample records fewer than 60,000 distinct CDR3 sequences, 6.5% to 7.5% being singletons. The sample was PBMCs, taken at follow-up. These TCRs come from a female donor with early-stage non-small cell lung cancer. The CDR3 runs from the conserved cysteine through the conserved F or W. A row's size may be missing; if present it is once, few, many or a size class.

TRBJ1-2 many TRBV6-1 CASSVGADYGYTF
TRBJ2-1 many TRBV7-7 CASSHEVNLGLQKQFF
TRBJ1-2 many TRBV6-2/TRBV6-3 CASSPQGAVPYGYTF
TRBJ1-4 many TRBV7-9 CASSSGQGFEKLFF
TRBJ1-5 many TRBV27 CASSLSPGAIQPQHF
TRBJ1-1 . TRBV2 CASSDGGGRAEAFF
TRBJ1-6 many TRBV20-1 CSARVTAVNSPLHF
TRBJ2-7 . TRBV5-1 CASSREGLPSYEQYF
TRBJ1-5 many TRBV19 CASSTVINQPQHF
TRBJ2-1 . TRBV18 CASSPGVAGEQFF
TRBJ2-1 few TRBV20-1 CSARGGAGSYNEQFF
TRBJ2-1 many TRBV23-1 CASSPDRVQFF
TRBJ2-7 few TRBV4-2 CASSLSGTAIEQYF
TRBJ2-1 . TRBV27 CASSVTSGGSNEQFF
. few TRBV28 CASSLGEFGTQYF
TRBJ2-3 few TRBV20-1 CSARDGARNTDTQYF
TRBJ2-3 many TRBV9 CASRAHNGDTQYF
TRBJ1-1 many TRBV20-1 CSARDPPQEAFF
TRBJ2-1 few TRBV10-1 CASSAGTSGGKGEQFF
TRBJ1-2 . TRBV7-2 CASSSRLTGLHGYTF
TRBJ2-3 few TRBV18 CASSPSPGLMSDTQYF
TRBJ2-7 . TRBV27 CASSTHWPNRGDGEYEQYF
TRBJ2-2 . TRBV2 CASSDSPRGAGTGELFF
TRBJ1-5 many TRBV18 CASSPQGANNQPQHF
TRBJ2-3 . TRBV5-1 CASSLGSRGQRADTQYF
TRBJ2-3 . TRBV7-3 CASSPDLGTQYF
TRBJ1-5 few TRBV30 CAWSAGPNQPQHF
TRBJ1-5 many TRBV19 CASKESPDSQPQHF
TRBJ1-1 many TRBV4-1 CASSHPPKIDGEAFF
TRBJ1-1 many TRBV6-2/TRBV6-3 CASRTRGAPEAFF
TRBJ2-5 . TRBV19 CASSIGVAETQYF
TRBJ1-1 many TRBV28 CASSLRGTGNTEAFF
TRBJ2-5 . TRBV20-1 CSATGRSQETQYF
TRBJ2-5 few TRBV7-9 CVSSYLRQGAETQYF
TRBJ2-7 many TRBV11-2 CASSKGFQGANEQYF
TRBJ2-1 few TRBV15 CATSRDNLGGAEQFF
TRBJ2-7 many TRBV10-3 CAISESFSYEQYF
TRBJ2-2 few TRBV14 CASSQGVGALPGELFF
TRBJ2-4 . TRBV30 CAWSVYRTPKNIQYF
TRBJ2-3 few TRBV12-3/TRBV12-4 CASSLPLTSGGHTDTQYF
TRBJ2-3 . TRBV7-9 CASSLGVGTDTQYF
TRBJ1-5 few TRBV5-1 CASSSGQGDDQPQHF
TRBJ2-5 many TRBV5-6 CASSLDLVQETQYF
TRBJ1-4 . TRBV20-1 CSARAGGINEKLFF
TRBJ1-1 many TRBV5-1 CASSLMTGENTEAFF
TRBJ1-1 few TRBV7-3 CASSLTGEGTEAFF
TRBJ1-6 many TRBV4-3 CASNRDRLNSPLHF
TRBJ2-1 many TRBV9 CASSSDTSGRYYNEQFF
TRBJ1-5 . TRBV20-1 CSASFNLKSNQPQHF